Given below is one T cell receptor beta chain in context. What it binds is unknown. The data were obtained in a study of blood T cells in healthy people across ages. Study results and caveats: The CMV status of each donor remained undetermined, and this could have confounded shifts in expanded clonotypes.

Primers used in a second PCR of about 7 to 12 cycles were a sample-barcoded 5' primer and a J-beta primer mix. TCRdb fed the 5' RACE reads into MiXCR, producing one record per CDR3 protein. The sample has around 970,000 distinct CDR3 sequences, just over 50% seen once. The germline V gene encodes CDR1 SGHDT and CDR2 YYEEEE. This CDR3 contains 15 residues. This chain connects TRBV5-6 to TRBJ2-1, with 9 bases matching TRBD1. The DNA end is a closer match to TRBJ2-7, so the J assignment may be wrong. This clonotype was sampled from a woman in her sixties or seventies in good health. Sequencing was done on a sample of blood. The CDR3 loop reads CASSAPGTGTDEQYF. In DNA form, the CDR3 reads TGTGCCAGCAGCGCCCCAGGGACAGGGACCGACGAGCAGTACTTC.